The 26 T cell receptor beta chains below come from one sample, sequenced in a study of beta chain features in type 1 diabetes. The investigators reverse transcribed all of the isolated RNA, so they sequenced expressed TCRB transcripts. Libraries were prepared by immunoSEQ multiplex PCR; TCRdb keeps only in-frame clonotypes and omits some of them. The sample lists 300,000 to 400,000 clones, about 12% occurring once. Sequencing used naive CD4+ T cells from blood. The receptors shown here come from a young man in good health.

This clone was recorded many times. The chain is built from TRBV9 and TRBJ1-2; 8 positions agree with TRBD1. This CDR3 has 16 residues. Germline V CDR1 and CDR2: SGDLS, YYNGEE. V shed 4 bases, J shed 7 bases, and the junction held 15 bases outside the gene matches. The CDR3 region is CASSPDLVRGRGGYTF. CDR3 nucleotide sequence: TGTGCCAGCAGCCCAGATCTGGTCAGGGGGCGCGGTGGCTACACCTTC.

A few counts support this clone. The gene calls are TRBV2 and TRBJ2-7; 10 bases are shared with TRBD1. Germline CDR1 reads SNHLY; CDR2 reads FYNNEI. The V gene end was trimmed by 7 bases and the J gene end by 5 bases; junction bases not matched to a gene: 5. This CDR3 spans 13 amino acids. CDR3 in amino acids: CASTGTGDNEQYF. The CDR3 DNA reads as TGTGCCAGCACCGGGACAGGGGACAACGAGCAGTACTTC.

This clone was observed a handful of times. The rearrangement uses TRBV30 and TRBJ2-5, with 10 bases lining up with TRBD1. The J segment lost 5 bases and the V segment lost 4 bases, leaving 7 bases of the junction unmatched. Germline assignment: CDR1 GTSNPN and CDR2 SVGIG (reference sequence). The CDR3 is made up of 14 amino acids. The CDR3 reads CAWNRDRGSETQYF. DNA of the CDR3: TGTGCCTGGAACCGGGACAGGGGTTCCGAGACCCAGTACTTC.

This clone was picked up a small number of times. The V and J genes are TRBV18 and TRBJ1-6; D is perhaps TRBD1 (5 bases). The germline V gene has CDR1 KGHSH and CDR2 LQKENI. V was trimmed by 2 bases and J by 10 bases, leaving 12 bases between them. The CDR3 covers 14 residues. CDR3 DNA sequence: TGTGCCAGCTCACCATCCGGGGGTTACTCACCCCTCCACTTT. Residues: CASSPSGGYSPLHF.

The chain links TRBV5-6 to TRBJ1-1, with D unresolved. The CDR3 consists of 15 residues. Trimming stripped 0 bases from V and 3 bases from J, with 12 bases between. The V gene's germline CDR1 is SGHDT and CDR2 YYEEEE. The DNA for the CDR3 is TGTGCCAGCAGCTTGGTTGGGAGATTTTACACTGAAGCTTTCTTT. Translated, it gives CASSLVGRFYTEAFF.

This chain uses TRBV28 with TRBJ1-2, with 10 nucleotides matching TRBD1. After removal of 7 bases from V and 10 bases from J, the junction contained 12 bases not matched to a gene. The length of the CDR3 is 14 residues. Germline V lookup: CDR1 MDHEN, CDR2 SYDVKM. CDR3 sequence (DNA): TGTGCCAGCAACACCGGACAGGGGGTATTAGACTACACCTTC. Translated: CASNTGQGVLDYTF.

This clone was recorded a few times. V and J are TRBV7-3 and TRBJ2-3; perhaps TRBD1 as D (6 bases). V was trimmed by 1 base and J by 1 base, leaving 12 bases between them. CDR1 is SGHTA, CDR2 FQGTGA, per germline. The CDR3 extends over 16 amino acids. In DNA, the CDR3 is TGTGCCAGCAGCTTAAGCGGACAGTGGGGCACAGATACGCAGTATTTT. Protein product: CASSLSGQWGTDTQYF. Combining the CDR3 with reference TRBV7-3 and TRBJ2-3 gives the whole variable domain GAGVSQTPSNKVTEKGKYVELRCDPISGHTALYWYRQSLGQGPEFLIYFQGTGAADDSGLPNDRFFAVRPEGSVSTLKIQRTERGDSAVYLCASSLSGQWGTDTQYFGPGTRLTVL.

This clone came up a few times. CDR3 in amino acids: CAWSSAEINQPQHF. The CDR3 DNA sequence: TGTGCCTGGTCGTCGGCGGAGATCAATCAGCCCCAGCATTTT. The chain couples TRBV30 to TRBJ1-5; D is unresolved. Germline V gene data show CDR1 as GTSNPN and CDR2 as SVGIG (reference sequence). The CDR3 contains 14 residues. Trimming took off 5 bases at V and 3 bases at J, with 14 bases between the two ends.

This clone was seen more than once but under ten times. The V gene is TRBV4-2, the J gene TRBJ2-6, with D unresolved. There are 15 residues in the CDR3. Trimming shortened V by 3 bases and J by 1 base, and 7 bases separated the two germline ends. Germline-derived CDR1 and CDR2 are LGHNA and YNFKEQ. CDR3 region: CASSQFQSGANVLTF. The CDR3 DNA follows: TGTGCCAGCAGCCAGTTCCAATCTGGGGCCAACGTCCTGACTTTC.

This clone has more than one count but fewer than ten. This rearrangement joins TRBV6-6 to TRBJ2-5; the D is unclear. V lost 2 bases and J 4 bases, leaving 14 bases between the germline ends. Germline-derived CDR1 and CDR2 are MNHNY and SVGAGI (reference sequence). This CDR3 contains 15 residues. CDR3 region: CASSYGSLSGETQYF. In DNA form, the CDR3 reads TGTGCCAGCAGTTACGGCAGCCTCTCGGGAGAGACCCAGTACTTC.

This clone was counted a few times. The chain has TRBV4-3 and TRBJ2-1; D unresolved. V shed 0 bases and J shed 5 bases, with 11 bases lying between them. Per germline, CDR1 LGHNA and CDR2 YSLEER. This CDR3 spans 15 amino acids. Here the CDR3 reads CASSQEVNYNNEQFF. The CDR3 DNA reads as TGCGCCAGCAGCCAAGAGGTAAACTATAACAATGAGCAGTTCTTC.

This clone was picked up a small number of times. For the CDR3, the DNA is TGTGCCAGCTCCCCCCCGGGTCAAGAGACCCAGTACTTC. Protein sequence: CASSPPGQETQYF. The chain uses TRBV18 and TRBJ2-5; D unclear. In germline, CDR1 is KGHSH, CDR2 LQKENI. The CDR3 runs to 13 residues. The V end lost 6 bases, the J end lost 2 bases, and 10 bases lay between the germline ends.

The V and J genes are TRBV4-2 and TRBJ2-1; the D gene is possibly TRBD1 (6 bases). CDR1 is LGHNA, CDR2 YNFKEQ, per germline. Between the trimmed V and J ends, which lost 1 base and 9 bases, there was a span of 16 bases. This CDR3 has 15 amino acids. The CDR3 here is CASSQADSLHLEQFF. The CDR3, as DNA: TGTGCCAGCAGCCAAGCGGACAGTCTTCACCTTGAGCAGTTCTTC.

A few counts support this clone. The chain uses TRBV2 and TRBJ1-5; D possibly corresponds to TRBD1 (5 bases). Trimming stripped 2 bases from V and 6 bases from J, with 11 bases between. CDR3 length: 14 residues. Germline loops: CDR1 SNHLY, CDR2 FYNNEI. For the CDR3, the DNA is TGTGCCAGCAGTGAAATCCAGGACACTCAGCCCCAGCATTTT. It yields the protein CASSEIQDTQPQHF.

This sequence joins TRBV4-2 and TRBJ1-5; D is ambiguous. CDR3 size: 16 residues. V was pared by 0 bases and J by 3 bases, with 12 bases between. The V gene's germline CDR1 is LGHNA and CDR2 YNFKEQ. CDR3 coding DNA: TGTGCCAGCAGCCAAGATTACGGGGAGTCCAATCAGCCCCAGCATTTT. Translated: CASSQDYGESNQPQHF.

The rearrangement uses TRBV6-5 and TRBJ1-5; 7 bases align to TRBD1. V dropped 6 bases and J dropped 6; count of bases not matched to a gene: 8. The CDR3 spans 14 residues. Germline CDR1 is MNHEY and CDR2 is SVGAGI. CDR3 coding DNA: TGTGCCAGCAGCTACGACAGGGAGGCTCAGCCCCAGCATTTT. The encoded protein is CASSYDREAQPQHF.

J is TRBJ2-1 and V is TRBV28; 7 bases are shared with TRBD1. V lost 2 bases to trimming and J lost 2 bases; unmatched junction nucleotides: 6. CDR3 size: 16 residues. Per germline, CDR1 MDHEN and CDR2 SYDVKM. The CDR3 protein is CASSLINRGAYNEQFF. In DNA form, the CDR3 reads TGTGCCAGCAGTTTAATAAACAGGGGTGCCTACAATGAGCAGTTCTTC.

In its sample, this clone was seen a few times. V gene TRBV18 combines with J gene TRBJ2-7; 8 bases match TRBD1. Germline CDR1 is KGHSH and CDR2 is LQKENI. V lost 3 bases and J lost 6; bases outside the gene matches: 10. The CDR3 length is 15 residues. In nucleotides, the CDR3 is TGTGCCAGCTCACCGCCTAGTCAGGGGGCGTTCGAGCAGTACTTC. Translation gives CASSPPSQGAFEQYF.

The CDR3 DNA reads TGTGCCTGGAGCACAGGGTGGTACGAGCAGTACTTC. Protein: CAWSTGWYEQYF. This chain links TRBV30 with TRBJ2-7; possible D gene TRBD1, 6 bases. The V end lost 3 bases, the J end lost 4 bases, and 10 bases lay between the germline ends. CDR1 and CDR2 (germline): GTSNPN, SVGIG (reference sequence). The CDR3 totals 12 residues.

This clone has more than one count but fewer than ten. CDR3 region: CASSLGDLKGSYEQYF. In nucleotides, the CDR3 is TGCGCCAGCAGCTTGGGGGACTTGAAGGGATCCTACGAGCAGTACTTC. V is TRBV5-1 and J is TRBJ2-7; a weak D match, TRBD2 (6 bases). The germline V gene has CDR1 SGHRS and CDR2 YFSETQ. V was pared by 0 bases and J by 1 base, with 14 bases between. The CDR3 loop spans 16 amino acids.

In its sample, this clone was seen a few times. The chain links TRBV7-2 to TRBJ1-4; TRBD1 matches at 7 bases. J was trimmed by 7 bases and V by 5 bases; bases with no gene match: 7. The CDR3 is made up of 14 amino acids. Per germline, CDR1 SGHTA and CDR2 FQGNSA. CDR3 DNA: TGTGCCAGCAGCCCAGACAGGGCTAGTGAAAAACTGTTTTTT. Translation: CASSPDRASEKLFF.

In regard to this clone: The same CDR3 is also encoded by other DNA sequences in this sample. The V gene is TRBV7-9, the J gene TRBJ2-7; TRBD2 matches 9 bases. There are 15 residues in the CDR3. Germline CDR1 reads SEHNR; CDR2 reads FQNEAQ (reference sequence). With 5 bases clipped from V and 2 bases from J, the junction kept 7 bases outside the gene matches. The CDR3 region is CASSLGTSSTYEQYF. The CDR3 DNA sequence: TGTGCCAGCAGCCTCGGGACTAGCTCTACCTACGAGCAGTACTTC.

The CDR3 is CASSGDRDNRGYTF. The CDR3 DNA follows: TGTGCCAGCAGCGGGGACAGGGACAATCGGGGCTACACCTTC. The V call is TRBV7-3, the J call TRBJ1-2; TRBD1 aligns across 9 bases. Germline-derived CDR1 and CDR2 are SGHTA and FQGTGA. The CDR3 is 14 amino acids. Trimming cost V 5 bases and J 8 bases; bases outside gene matches: 9.

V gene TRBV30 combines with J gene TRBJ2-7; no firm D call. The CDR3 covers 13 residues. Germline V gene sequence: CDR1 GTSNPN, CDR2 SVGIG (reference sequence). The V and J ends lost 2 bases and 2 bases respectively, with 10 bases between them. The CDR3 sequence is CAWSRDSPYEQYF. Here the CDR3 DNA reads TGTGCCTGGAGTCGCGACTCTCCCTACGAGCAGTACTTC.

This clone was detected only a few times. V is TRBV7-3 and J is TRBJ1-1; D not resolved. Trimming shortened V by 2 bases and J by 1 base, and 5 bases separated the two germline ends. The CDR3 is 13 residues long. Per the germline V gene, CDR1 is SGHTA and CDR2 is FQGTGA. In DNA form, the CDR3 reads TGTGCCAGCAGCTTACAGTCGAACACTGAAGCTTTCTTT. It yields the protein CASSLQSNTEAFF.

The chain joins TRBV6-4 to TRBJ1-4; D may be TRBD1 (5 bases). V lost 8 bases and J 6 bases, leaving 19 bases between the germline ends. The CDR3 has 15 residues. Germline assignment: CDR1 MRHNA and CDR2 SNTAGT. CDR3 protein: CASHTLVGRYEKLFF. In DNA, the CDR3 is TGTGCCAGCCATACTCTTGTGGGGCGATATGAAAAACTGTTTTTT.